This TCR beta chain was captured by sequencing in a study of blood T cell repertoires in COVID-19. CDR1 is LGHDT, CDR2 YNNKEL, per germline (reference sequence). V shed 2 bases and J shed 6 bases, with 9 bases lying between them. The CDR3 has 13 residues. Measured with immunoSEQ multiplex PCR; TCRdb has only the in-frame clones, and not every one. The table has some 230,000 clones, 80% to 85% seen once. Sequences were obtained from peripheral blood. The chain couples TRBV3-1 (or the pseudogene TRBV3-2) to TRBJ2-3; the D is unclear. This TCR was sampled from a woman aged 55-69 years with acute or convalescent COVID-19. This CDR3 is CASSQRASDTQYF. The CDR3 DNA sequence: TGTGCCAGCAGCCAAAGAGCAAGCGATACGCAGTATTTT.